This TCR beta chain was captured by sequencing in a study of blood T cell repertoires in COVID-19. Trimming left V 4 bases short and J 5 bases short, with 12 bases between. This CDR3 contains 14 residues. Germline loops: CDR1 SGHRS, CDR2 YFSETQ. As originally analysed: Estimation of nucleated cell counts relied on the amplification of reference gene primers. Some clones are missing from TCRdb's copy, which holds only in-frame ones; the method was immunoSEQ multiplex PCR. That table furnishes V, J and clone size, whereas the DNA furnished D and trimming. This table holds around 150,000 clones, around nine tenths found once.

This TCR was recovered from a woman in her 40s with acute or convalescent COVID-19. The sample was peripheral blood. This chain joins TRBV5-1 and TRBJ1-4, with D possibly matching TRBD1 (6 bases). CDR3 amino acids: CASSPQGGNEKLFF. The CDR3 nucleotides read TGCGCCAGCAGCCCACAGGGTGGAAATGAAAAACTGTTTTTT.